These 28 T cell receptor beta chains came from one sample sequenced in a study of T cells in Graves' hyperthyroidism and ophthalmopathy. Template material for amplifying TCR beta CDR3 regions consisted of RNA transcripts. HTBI primers drove first-round RT-PCR of the TCR CDR3. Each CDR3 protein gets one entry after TCRdb re-called the multiplex PCR reads with MiXCR. Of around 690,000 distinct CDR3 sequences listed, around 20% are singletons. The sequenced sample was blood. These receptors were collected from a man younger than 40 with Graves' ophthalmopathy.

This clonotype was seen a handful of times. The CDR3 loop is CASSPPGRFNTEAFF. CDR3 sequence (DNA): TGTGCCAGCTCACCACCTGGCAGATTCAACACTGAAGCTTTCTTT. V usage is TRBV18 and J usage is TRBJ1-1; D not certain. Trimming pared 0 bases from V and 2 bases from J, leaving 10 bases between. The germline gives CDR1 KGHSH, CDR2 LQKENI. This CDR3 is 15 amino acids long.

The rearrangement uses TRBV30 and TRBJ1-2; D unresolved. Trimming took off 3 bases at V and 9 bases at J, with 20 bases between the two ends. Germline V gives CDR1 GTSNPN, CDR2 SVGIG (reference sequence). This CDR3 has 14 amino acids. In DNA form, the CDR3 reads TGTGCCTGGAGGTTCGCGAAGGCGCTGAGTAGCTACACCTTC. Translating it yields CAWRFAKALSSYTF.

This clonotype was seen more than once but under ten times. The chain joins TRBV20-1 to TRBJ2-7; the match to TRBD1 covers 7 bases. This CDR3 region has 11 residues. J was trimmed by 6 bases and V by 5 bases; bases with no gene match: 4. In germline, CDR1 is DFQATT, CDR2 SNEGSKA (reference sequence). The CDR3 coding sequence is TGCAGTGCTCGACAGGGCTCCGAGCAGTACTTC. Translating it yields CSARQGSEQYF.

This clonotype was picked up a small number of times. The genes are TRBV20-1 and TRBJ2-7; D remains unclear. The V and J ends lost 1 base and 7 bases respectively, with 26 bases between them. The length of the CDR3 is 17 residues. Looked up from germline, CDR1 is DFQATT and CDR2 is SNEGSKA (reference sequence). The CDR3 is CSARGATLSVISTEQYF. The CDR3 coding sequence is TGCAGTGCTAGAGGCGCGACCCTCTCGGTGATATCTACGGAGCAGTACTTC.

This clonotype was observed a few times. The genes are TRBV12-3 or TRBV12-4 and TRBJ2-2, with D uncertain. Deletions cut 5 bases from V and 6 bases from J, with 7 bases between. The CDR3 loop spans 12 amino acids. CDR3 loop: CASSTWAGELFF. As DNA, the CDR3 is TGTGCCAGCAGTACGTGGGCCGGGGAGCTGTTTTTT.

The chain has TRBV6-2 or TRBV6-3 and TRBJ1-1; possibly TRBD1 for D (5 bases). Germline V gene lookup returns CDR1 MNHEY and CDR2 SVGEGT. V lost 2 bases to trimming and J lost 7 bases, with 11 bases between them. The CDR3 has 13 residues. The DNA for the CDR3 is TGTGCCAGCAGTTACAGGACACGCCTTGAAGCTTTCTTT. Protein: CASSYRTRLEAFF.

This clonotype was seen a handful of times. V is TRBV5-1 and J is TRBJ2-4; 11 nucleotides match TRBD2. This CDR3 spans 16 amino acids. J was trimmed by 9 bases and V by 4 bases; bases with no gene match: 12. Germline-derived CDR1 and CDR2 are SGHRS and YFSETQ. CDR3 loop: CASSLTSGSLTSIQYF. The CDR3 nucleotides read TGCGCCAGCAGCCTTACTAGCGGGAGCCTAACTAGCATTCAGTACTTC. The variable domain in full, completed from reference TRBV5-1 and TRBJ2-4, reads KAGVTQTPRYLIKTRGQQVTLSCSPISGHRSVSWYQQTPGQGLQFLFEYFSETQRNKGNFPGRFSGRQFSNSRSEMNVSTLELGDSALYLCASSLTSGSLTSIQYFGAGTRLSVL.

The chain carries TRBV24-1 and TRBJ2-3; 16 bases are a match to TRBD2. CDR3 length equals 20 residues. CDR1 KGHDR and CDR2 SFDVKD come from the germline V gene. With 7 bases clipped from V and 0 bases from J, the junction kept 12 bases outside the gene matches. For the CDR3, the DNA is TGTGCCACCAGCTTCCCGGGACTAGCGGGAGGGGATAGAAGCACAGATACGCAGTATTTT. It encodes CATSFPGLAGGDRSTDTQYF.

This clonotype was found a few times. The CDR3 sequence is CASSLVLDPSYNEQFF. The DNA for the CDR3 is TGTGCCAGCAGCTTGGTGTTGGATCCCTCCTACAATGAGCAGTTCTTC. V is TRBV5-5 and J is TRBJ2-1; D is ambiguous. The CDR3 is 16 residues long. V was pared by 0 bases and J by 0 bases, with 10 bases between. The V gene's germline CDR1 is SGHKS and CDR2 YYEKEE (reference sequence).

CDR3 nucleotide sequence: TGTGCCAGCAGTTCCGGGACACTTTTCTACGAGCAGTACTTC. Protein product: CASSSGTLFYEQYF. V is TRBV27 and J is TRBJ2-7; maybe TRBD1 (6 bases). V lost 4 bases and J lost 3, with 13 bases in between. CDR3 length: 14 amino acids. From germline, CDR1 is MNHEY and CDR2 SMNVEV (reference sequence).

The chain employs TRBV10-3 and TRBJ2-1, with 12 bases fitting TRBD2. Germline V gene sequence: CDR1 ENHRY, CDR2 SYGVKD. The CDR3 totals 18 residues. The V gene end was trimmed by 5 bases and the J gene end by 2 bases; junction bases not matched to a gene: 10. The CDR3 DNA reads TGTGCCATCAGTCGACAGACTAGCGGGAGTCACCCCTACAATGAGCAGTTCTTC. Translation: CAISRQTSGSHPYNEQFF.

This clonotype has a count of ten or more. This chain uses TRBV27 with TRBJ1-1; TRBD1 agrees at 8 bases. Germline lookup yields CDR1 MNHEY and CDR2 SMNVEV (reference sequence). This CDR3 has 14 residues. Losses at the gene ends were 6 bases for V and 4 bases for J; bases not matched to a gene: 7. In nucleotides, the CDR3 is TGTGCCAGCAGCAGGACAGGGTGGGGCACTGAAGCTTTCTTT. Its protein product is CASSRTGWGTEAFF.

Ten or more counts support this clonotype. The gene calls are TRBV12-3 or TRBV12-4 and TRBJ2-3; TRBD2 matches at 10 bases. This CDR3 is built from 18 residues. V was clipped by 3 bases and J by 3 bases; unmatched bases: 12. The CDR3 loop reads CASSLRASGRGATDTQYF. The CDR3 region has the DNA TGTGCCAGCAGTTTGAGAGCTAGCGGGAGAGGGGCTACAGATACGCAGTATTTT.

The chain joins TRBV6-9 to TRBJ2-5, with D tentatively TRBD1 or TRBD2 (5 bases each). Trimming cost V 3 bases and J 4 bases, with 9 bases left between them. CDR1 and CDR2 from the germline V gene are MNHGY and SVAAGI. The length of the CDR3 is 13 residues. CDR3 DNA sequence: TGTGCCAGCAGTTACCGGGACGGAGAGACCCAGTACTTC. Translated, it gives CASSYRDGETQYF.

The chain combines TRBV13 with TRBJ1-2, with D tentatively TRBD1 (5 bases). Per germline, CDR1 PRHDT and CDR2 FYEKMQ (reference sequence). The ends were cut back, 2 bases at V and 5 bases at J, with 12 bases in the middle. CDR3 length: 14 residues. The CDR3 DNA sequence: TGTGCCAGCAGCTTATCCGGGGACTTTTATGGCTACACCTTC. This codes for CASSLSGDFYGYTF. Drawing the rest from reference TRBV13 and TRBJ1-2, the complete variable domain is AAGVIQSPRHLIKEKRETATLKCYPIPRHDTVYWYQQGPGQDPQFLISFYEKMQSDKGSIPDRFSAQQFSDYHSELNMSSLELGDSALYFCASSLSGDFYGYTFGSGTRLTVV.

The chain is built from TRBV27 and TRBJ2-1, with D unclear. Trimming removed 10 bases at V and 10 bases at J, with 14 bases between. The length of the CDR3 is 11 residues. Germline CDR1 MNHEY, CDR2 SMNVEV (reference sequence). This CDR3 reads CAILTGEEQFF. The CDR3 DNA follows: TGTGCCATCCTAACCGGAGAAGAGCAGTTCTTC.

The chain recombines TRBV7-3 with TRBJ2-2; 8 positions match TRBD1. Germline-derived CDR1 and CDR2 are SGHTA and FQGTGA. This CDR3 contains 17 residues. The V gene end was trimmed by 4 bases and the J gene end by 7 bases; junction bases not matched to a gene: 14. The CDR3 bases are TGTGCCAGCAGCTACAACCATTTCAGGGGGCAGGTCGGGGAGCTGTTTTTT. This encodes CASSYNHFRGQVGELFF.

Concerning this clonotype: A much larger clone differs by one base, so this may be a read error. The J gene is TRBJ2-3, the V gene TRBV6-2 or TRBV6-3, with D perhaps assigned TRBD1 or TRBD2 (5 bases each). Germline CDR1 is MNHEY and CDR2 is SVGEGT. This CDR3 spans 14 amino acids. CDR3 amino acids: CASSRDGATDAQYF. The CDR3 bases are TGTGCCAGCAGTCGGGATGGGGCGACAGATGCGCAGTATTTT.

The chain has TRBV30 and TRBJ2-7; 9 bases are shared with TRBD1. CDR3 size: 14 residues. CDR1 and CDR2 (germline): GTSNPN, SVGIG (reference sequence). V shed 0 bases, J shed 2 bases, and the junction held 2 bases outside the gene matches. The CDR3 loop reads CAWSVGTGTYEQYF. Here the CDR3 DNA reads TGTGCCTGGAGTGTAGGGACAGGGACCTACGAGCAGTACTTC. The whole variable domain, remainder taken from reference TRBV30 and TRBJ2-7, is SQTIHQWPATLVQPVGSPLSLECTVEGTSNPNLYWYRQAAGRGLQLLFYSVGIGQISSEVPQNLSASRPQDRQFILSSKKLLLSDSGFYLCAWSVGTGTYEQYFGPGTRLTVT.

This clonotype was observed many times. DNA for the CDR3: TGCGCCAGCAGCTTGGAAGGGCGCAATCAGCCCCAGCATTTT. This gives the protein CASSLEGRNQPQHF. The genes are TRBV5-1 and TRBJ1-5; no reliable D call. The CDR3 extends over 14 amino acids. Germline V CDR1 and CDR2: SGHRS, YFSETQ. Deletions cut 0 bases from V and 2 bases from J, with 6 bases between.

The chain carries TRBV20-1 and TRBJ2-3; 9 bases align to TRBD2. Germline V gives CDR1 DFQATT, CDR2 SNEGSKA (reference sequence). V lost 5 bases to trimming and J lost 4 bases; unmatched junction nucleotides: 10. This CDR3 spans 15 amino acids. The CDR3 bases are TGCAGTGCTGATCCGAGGCGGGGGGGGGCAGATACGCAGTATTTT. It yields the protein CSADPRRGGADTQYF.

V is TRBV4-1 and J is TRBJ2-7; tentative D call: TRBD1 (5 bases). The CDR3 contains 16 residues. Trimming took 0 bases from V and 6 from J, leaving 18 bases between them. In germline, CDR1 is MGHRA, CDR2 YSYEKL. In DNA, the CDR3 is TGCGCCAGCAGCCAAGAAACTCAAGGGGCCAAACGCGAGCAGTACTTC. This encodes CASSQETQGAKREQYF.

This chain connects TRBV18 to TRBJ2-2, with D unclear. Germline loops: CDR1 KGHSH, CDR2 LQKENI. There are 16 residues in the CDR3. Trimming left V 0 bases short and J 0 bases short, with 8 bases between. The CDR3 DNA follows: TGTGCCAGCTCACCACCGACCTTCGCGAACACCGGGGAGCTGTTTTTT. It specifies CASSPPTFANTGELFF.

About this clonotype: A much larger clone lies one base from this, so it may be a read error. Because the CDR3 is missing its conserved closing phenylalanine or tryptophan, this is likely a read error. This sequence joins TRBV12-3 or TRBV12-4 and TRBJ1-6; 7 nucleotides align to TRBD1. V shed 3 bases, J shed 9 bases, and the junction held 2 bases outside the gene matches. The CDR3 is made up of 13 amino acids. The CDR3 nucleotides are TGTGCCAGCAGTTTCCAGGGGGGTTCACCCCTCCACCTT. Translating gives CASSFQGGSPLHL.

In DNA, the CDR3 is TGTGCCAGCAGCCCCCTAGCGGAGGGGAGCACCGGGGAGCTGTTTTTT. Its translation is CASSPLAEGSTGELFF. V usage is TRBV7-9 and J usage is TRBJ2-2; TRBD2 matches 7 bases. This CDR3 has 16 amino acids. Germline CDR1 is SEHNR and CDR2 is FQNEAQ (reference sequence). J gave up 4 bases and V 5 bases, and 10 bases lay outside the gene matches.

This clonotype has more than one count but fewer than ten. The DNA for the CDR3 is TGTGCCAGCATGTTACAGGGATACACCGGGGAGCTGTTTTTT. Translation gives CASMLQGYTGELFF. The V call is TRBV6-1, the J call TRBJ2-2; TRBD1 might be the D (6 bases). Germline-derived CDR1 and CDR2 are MNHNS and SASEGT. V shed 7 bases and J shed 3 bases, with 12 bases lying between them. This CDR3 is built from 14 residues.

This rearrangement joins TRBV20-1 to TRBJ1-1; no clear D. Per germline, CDR1 DFQATT and CDR2 SNEGSKA (reference sequence). The CDR3 runs to 10 residues. V dropped 6 bases and J dropped 11 bases, with 13 bases sitting between them. CDR3 loop: CSAPREYAFF. Written as DNA, the CDR3 is TGCAGTGCCCCGCGAGAGTATGCTTTCTTT.

The CDR3 DNA reads TGTGCCAGCAGCTTAATGCGGTCGGGAGGGGAAGAGACCCAGTACTTC. Amino acids: CASSLMRSGGEETQYF. The chain couples TRBV7-9 to TRBJ2-5; the match to TRBD2 covers 8 bases. From germline, CDR1 is SEHNR and CDR2 FQNEAQ (reference sequence). The CDR3 covers 16 residues. The V and J ends lost 2 bases and 3 bases, in that order; junction bases with no gene match: 8. The whole variable domain, filled in from reference TRBV7-9 and TRBJ2-5, reads DTGVSQNPRHKITKRGQNVTFRCDPISEHNRLYWYRQTLGQGPEFLTYFQNEAQLEKSRLLSDRFSAERPKGSFSTLEIQRTEQGDSAMYLCASSLMRSGGEETQYFGPGTRLLVL.